This T cell receptor (beta chain) was captured in a study of T cell responses to AZD1222 COVID-19 vaccine. The V and J ends lost 6 bases and 3 bases, in that order; junction bases with no gene match: 2. The V gene's germline CDR1 is SQVTM and CDR2 ANQGSEA. This CDR3 contains 13 residues. Using immunoSEQ multiplex PCR, the repertoire was profiled, and TCRdb retains in-frame clones only, with some absent. The repertoire consists of under 150,000 clones, with 92% occurring once and the leading ten covering about 3%. Sequenced here: peripheral blood, sampled on day 0 of AZD1222 vaccination. The TCR comes from an adult in good health. This chain connects TRBV29-1 to TRBJ2-3; 11 bases match TRBD2. The CDR3: CSVRTSGTDTQYF. Written as DNA, the CDR3 is TGCAGCGTCCGGACTAGCGGGACAGATACGCAGTATTTT.